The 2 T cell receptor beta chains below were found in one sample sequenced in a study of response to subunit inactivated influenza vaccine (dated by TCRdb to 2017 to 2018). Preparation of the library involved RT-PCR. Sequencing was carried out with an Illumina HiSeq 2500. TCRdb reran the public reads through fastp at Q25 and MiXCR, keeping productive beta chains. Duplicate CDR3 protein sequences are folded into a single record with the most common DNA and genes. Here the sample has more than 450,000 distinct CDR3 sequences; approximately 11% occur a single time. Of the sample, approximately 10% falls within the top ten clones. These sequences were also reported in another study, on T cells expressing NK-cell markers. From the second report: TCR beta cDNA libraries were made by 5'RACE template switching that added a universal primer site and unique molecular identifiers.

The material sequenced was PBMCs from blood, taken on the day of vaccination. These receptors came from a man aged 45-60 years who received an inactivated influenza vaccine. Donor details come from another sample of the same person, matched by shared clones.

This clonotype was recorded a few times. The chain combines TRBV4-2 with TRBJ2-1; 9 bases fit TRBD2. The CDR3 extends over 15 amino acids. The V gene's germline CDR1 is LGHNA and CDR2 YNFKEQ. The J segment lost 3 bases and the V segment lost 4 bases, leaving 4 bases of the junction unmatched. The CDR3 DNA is TGTGCCAGCAGCCGGGAGCGGGGGGTCTACAATGAGCAGTTCTTC. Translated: CASSRERGVYNEQFF.

CDR3 nucleotides: TGTGCCATCAGTGGGACAGGGGACGCCCGCGGGTTGACGCATTTT. Encoded protein: CAISGTGDARGLTHF. The chain has TRBV10-3 and TRBJ1-5; 9 nucleotides align to TRBD1. J lost 15 bases, V lost 4 bases, and 16 bases had no gene match. CDR3 length: 15 amino acids. Per germline, CDR1 ENHRY and CDR2 SYGVKD.